This TCR beta chain was retrieved from a study of Ad26.COV2.S vaccination and SARS-CoV-2 variants. The CDR3 runs 18 residues. V lost 2 bases and J lost 0, with 14 bases in between. CDR1 is SGHVS, CDR2 FQNEAQ, per germline. Here immunoSEQ multiplex PCR was the method, and the copy in TCRdb shows in-frame clones only, minus some. The data hold around 140,000 clones, with 75% to 90% observed a single time. About this clone itself: Its matching antigen is unknown.

Findings and limits, study-wide: Comparability of non-spike TCR breadth was observed across vaccine and placebo recipients. While placebo recipients had lower spike-specific TCR breadth, vaccine recipients had more. TCR breadth and depth estimates may have understated total T cell responses. CD8+ and CD4+ T cells specific for spike reportedly responded with substantial breadth after vaccination.

V usage is TRBV7-8 and J usage is TRBJ1-6; D call uncertain. This sequence originates from a human donor who had recovered from COVID-19. This specimen was peripheral blood, taken after recovery from COVID-19. The CDR3 DNA sequence: TGTGCCAGCAGCTTATCTCAGGTCTTAAGCTCCTATAATTCACCCCTCCACTTT. Translating it yields CASSLSQVLSSYNSPLHF. Filled out from reference TRBV7-8 and TRBJ1-6, the complete variable domain reads GAGVSQSPRYKVAKRGQDVALRCDPISGHVSLFWYQQALGQGPEFLTYFQNEAQLDKSGLPSDRFFAERPEGSVSTLKIQRTQQEDSAVYLCASSLSQVLSSYNSPLHFGNGTRLTVT.